This paragraph covers one T cell receptor (beta chain) sequence. The data derive from a study of blood T cell repertoires in COVID-19. TCRdb keeps only in-frame clones here, not all; method: immunoSEQ multiplex PCR. Among about 370,000 clones, roughly 90% were seen once, and the ten largest hold under 4%. The V and J ends lost 7 bases and 6 bases, in that order; junction bases with no gene match: 3. In germline, CDR1 is SEHNR, CDR2 FQNEAQ (reference sequence). The CDR3 consists of 13 residues. Sequenced input: peripheral blood. The V call is TRBV7-9, the J call TRBJ2-1; TRBD2 agrees at 10 bases. The sequence was collected from a woman younger than 45 with COVID-19, enrolled during active disease. CDR3 DNA sequence: TGTGCCAGCAAGGCTAGCGGGGGCAATGAGCAGTTCTTC. Amino acid sequence: CASKASGGNEQFF.